This section outlines one TCR beta chain sequence together with its context. Its antigen remains undetermined. Base qualities are not at hand, and no much larger clone is one base apart. All of the isolated RNA was reverse transcribed with the High Capacity cDNA Reverse Transcription Kit, so expressed TCRB transcripts were sequenced. Deep immunoSEQ sequencing was performed on naive, central memory and regulatory T cell samples, with an average of approximately 4 million total reads per sample. Sorted cells were lysed in RLT buffer and RNA was extracted with DNase-treated RNeasy Micro or Mini kits, depending on cell number. To prevent cross-contamination, every cell subset was processed on its own, while patient and healthy donor samples were processed together. TCRB sequences were amplified from cDNA with the immunoSEQ multiplex PCR, producing 87-bp fragments spanning the CDR3 region. Sequencing of the amplicons was performed on the Illumina HiSeq platform. As for the authors' bioinformatics: PCR bias was corrected computationally using synthetic template baselines, and reads within Hamming distance 2 were collapsed, with unmergeable singletons discarded. By aligning reads against IMGT, V, D and J genes, CDR3 length, and insertions or deletions at six rearrangement sites were assigned. Clonotype counts were normalized to sorted cell number within each subset before computing true diversity and Gini coefficients with the tcR R package. The overlap coefficient, calculated on TCRB nucleotide sequences, was used to quantify repertoire sharing. Out-of-frame TCRB sequences from naive cells were analyzed to stand in for the pre-selection repertoire. The table comes from immuneACCESS by way of TCRdb, which keeps in-frame sequences with V and J called. Part of the clones is missing from these tables; in studies checked, under half for an unresolved V gene and the rest for unknown reasons. That table furnishes V, J and clone size, whereas the DNA furnished D and trimming. This sample comprises a few hundred thousand clones, 14% of them detected only once. The ten largest clones capture about 0.016% of the sample.

CDR1 and CDR2 are read off the germline V gene as LGHNA and YNFKEQ. CDR3 length: 18 amino acids, cysteine to phenylalanine. Solely the CDR3 DNA is kept, with 54 bases framed from the first base. V and J are trimmed by 4 bases and 0 bases, and the gene matches miss 7 bases of the junction. The sample originates from a study of beta chain features in type 1 diabetes (dated by TCRdb to 2017 to 2018). As for the study more broadly: Mean age, gender distribution, total cell number and subset yield were not different between patients and healthy donors. A total of about 100,000,000 sorted cells were examined across all samples, and RNA yield correlated strongly with the number of cells per subset. In the study, TCRB repertoires of sorted circulating CD4+ T cell subsets from recently diagnosed type 1 diabetes patients were compared with those of matched healthy donors. Regulatory and stem cell-like memory subsets were obtained from only 8 patients and roughly 8 healthy donors, while naive and central memory subsets were obtained from all 30 or so donors.

On the study overall, not on this receptor specifically: Fewer insertions and more nucleotide deletions at VDJ recombination sites were observed in patients with type 1 diabetes, implying thymic rearrangement abnormalities. PCR might favor shorter templates, but patient and control samples were amplified and corrected together, so any skew would affect both groups equally. Type 1 diabetes patients showed a moderate but significant shortening of TCRB CDR3 length in all four CD4+ subsets. Because small numbers of individuals were included in the HLA sub-analyses, any influence of HLA type on TCRB rearrangement was left unresolved. Because cDNA was sequenced instead of genomic DNA, activated cells with high expression could be over-represented, although the groups did not differ in activation or CD3 levels. Naive, central memory and regulatory TCRB repertoires appeared more similar among patients than among healthy donors.

From each donor, a single peripheral blood sample of about 120 mL on average was drawn into heparinised tubes. A BD FACSAria II was used to sort naive, central memory, regulatory and stem cell-like memory CD4+ T cells with a panel that included CD45RO, CCR7, CD25, CD127, CD95 and CD27. Every sorted population had a purity above 95%. PBMCs were isolated right away by Lymphoprep density gradient centrifugation and were stained directly, without culture. So that batch effects would be minimized, each experiment stained and sorted samples in pairs, pairing one healthy donor with one patient. The sample comprised naive CD4+ T cells from blood. The cell subset or site label for this specimen denotes: true naive CD4+ T cells. This chain joins TRBV4-2 to TRBJ2-1; 12 central bases correspond to TRBD2. The sequence came from a man aged 25-45 years with type 1 diabetes. Here is the DNA: TGTGCCAGCAGCCGACTAGCGGGAGAGGGCAGCTCCTACAATGAGCAGTTCTTC. It specifies CASSRLAGEGSSYNEQFF.